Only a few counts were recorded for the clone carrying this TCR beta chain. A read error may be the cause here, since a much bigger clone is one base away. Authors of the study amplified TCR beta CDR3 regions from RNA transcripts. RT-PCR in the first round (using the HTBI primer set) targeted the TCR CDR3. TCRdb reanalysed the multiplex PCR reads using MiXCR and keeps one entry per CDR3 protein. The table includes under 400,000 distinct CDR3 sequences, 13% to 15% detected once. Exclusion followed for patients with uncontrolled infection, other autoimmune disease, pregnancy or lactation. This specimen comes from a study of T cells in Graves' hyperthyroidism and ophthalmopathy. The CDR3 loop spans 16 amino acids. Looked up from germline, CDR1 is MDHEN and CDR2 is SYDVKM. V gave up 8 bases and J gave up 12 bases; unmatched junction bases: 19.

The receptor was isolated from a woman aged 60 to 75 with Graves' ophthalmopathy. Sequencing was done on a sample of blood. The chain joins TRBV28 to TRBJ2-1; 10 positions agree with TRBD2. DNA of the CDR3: TGTGCCAGCCCCCCGAGTCGGGCTAGCGGGAGCGATGGGCAGTTCTTC. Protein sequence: CASPPSRASGSDGQFF.